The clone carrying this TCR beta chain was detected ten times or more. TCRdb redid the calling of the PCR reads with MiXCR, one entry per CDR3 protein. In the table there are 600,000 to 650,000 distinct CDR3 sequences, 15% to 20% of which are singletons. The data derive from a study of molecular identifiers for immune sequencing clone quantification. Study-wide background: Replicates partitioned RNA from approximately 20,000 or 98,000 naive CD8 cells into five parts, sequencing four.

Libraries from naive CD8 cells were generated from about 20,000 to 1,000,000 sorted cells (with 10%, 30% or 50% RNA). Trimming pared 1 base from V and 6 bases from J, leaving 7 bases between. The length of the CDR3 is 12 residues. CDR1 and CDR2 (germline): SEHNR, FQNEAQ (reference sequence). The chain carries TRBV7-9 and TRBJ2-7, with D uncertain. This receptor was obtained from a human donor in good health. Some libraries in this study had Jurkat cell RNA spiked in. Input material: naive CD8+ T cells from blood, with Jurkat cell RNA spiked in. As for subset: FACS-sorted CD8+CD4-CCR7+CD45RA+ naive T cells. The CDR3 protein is CASSLVPGEQYF. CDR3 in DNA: TGTGCCAGCAGCTTAGTTCCAGGCGAGCAGTACTTC.